This T cell receptor beta chain is drawn from a study of cytomegalovirus exposure and HLA in healthy donors. Both 60 Vbeta primers and 13 Jbeta primers went into the PCR. Method: immunoSEQ multiplex PCR; TCRdb's copy keeps in-frame clones and lacks some. This table holds 250,000 or so clones, around 90% found once. The table lists this clone with a count of one. The CDR3 spans 16 residues. V was trimmed by 4 bases and J by 3 bases, leaving 18 bases between them. Germline loops: CDR1 SGHAT, CDR2 FQNNGV. The clonotype was recovered from a girl aged 2-10 years in good health and CMV-seronegative. What was sequenced was PBMCs. This chain uses TRBV11-2 with TRBJ1-1, with D possibly matching TRBD1 (5 bases). CDR3 bases: TGTGCCAGCAGCTCCACAAAGGGGCAGCGGGACACTGAAGCTTTCTTT. It yields the protein CASSSTKGQRDTEAFF.